The sample holds a few counts of the clone carrying this TCR beta chain. Its cognate antigen is unknown. The assay was immunoSEQ multiplex PCR, and TCRdb's table has in-frame clones only and misses some. This table holds 120,000 or so clones, 89% found once. This sample stems from a study of cytomegalovirus exposure and HLA in healthy donors. General observations from the study: Researchers catalogued about 150 TCR beta chains as cytomegalovirus-associated.

Germline values: CDR1 LGHNA, CDR2 YSLEER. After removal of 1 base from V and 6 bases from J, the junction contained 7 bases not matched to a gene. The CDR3 loop spans 15 amino acids. The TCR was taken from a young woman in good health and CMV-seronegative. The rearrangement joins TRBV4-3 to TRBJ1-2; 8 nucleotides agree with TRBD1. The sample was PBMCs. CDR3 region: CASSQAPGQGDGYTF. The CDR3 bases are TGCGCCAGCAGCCAAGCCCCAGGACAGGGAGATGGCTACACCTTC.